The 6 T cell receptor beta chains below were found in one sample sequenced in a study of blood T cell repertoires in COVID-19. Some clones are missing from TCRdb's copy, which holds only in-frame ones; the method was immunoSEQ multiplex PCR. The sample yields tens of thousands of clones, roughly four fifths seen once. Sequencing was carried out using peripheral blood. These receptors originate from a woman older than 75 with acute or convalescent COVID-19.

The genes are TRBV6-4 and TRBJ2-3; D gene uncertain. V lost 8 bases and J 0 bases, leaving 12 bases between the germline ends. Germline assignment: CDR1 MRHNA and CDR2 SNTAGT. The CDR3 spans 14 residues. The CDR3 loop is CASRVSGSTDTQYF. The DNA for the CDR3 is TGTGCCAGCCGTGTGTCAGGCAGCACAGATACGCAGTATTTT.

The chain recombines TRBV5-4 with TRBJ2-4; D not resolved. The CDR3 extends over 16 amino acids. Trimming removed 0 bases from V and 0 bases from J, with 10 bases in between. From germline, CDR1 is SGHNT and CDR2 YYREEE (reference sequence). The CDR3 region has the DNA TGTGCCAGCAGCTTGGACAGAACACTAGCCAAAAACATTCAGTACTTC. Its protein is CASSLDRTLAKNIQYF. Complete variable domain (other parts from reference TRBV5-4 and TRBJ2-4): ETGVTQSPTHLIKTRGQQVTLRCSSQSGHNTVSWYQQALGQGPQFIFQYYREEENGRGNFPPRFSGLQFPNYSSELNVNALELDDSALYLCASSLDRTLAKNIQYFGAGTRLSVL.

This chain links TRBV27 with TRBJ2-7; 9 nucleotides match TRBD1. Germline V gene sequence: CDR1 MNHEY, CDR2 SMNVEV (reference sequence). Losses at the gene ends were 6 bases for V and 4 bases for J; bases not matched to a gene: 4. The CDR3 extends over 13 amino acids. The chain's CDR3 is CASRKTGGYEQYF. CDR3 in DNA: TGTGCCAGCAGGAAGACAGGGGGATACGAGCAGTACTTC.

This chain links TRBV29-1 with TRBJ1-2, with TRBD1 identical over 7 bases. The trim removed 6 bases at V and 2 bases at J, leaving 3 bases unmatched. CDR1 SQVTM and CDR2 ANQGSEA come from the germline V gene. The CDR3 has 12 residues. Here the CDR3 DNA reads TGCAGCGTCCAGACAGGGAACTATGGCTACACCTTC. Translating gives CSVQTGNYGYTF.

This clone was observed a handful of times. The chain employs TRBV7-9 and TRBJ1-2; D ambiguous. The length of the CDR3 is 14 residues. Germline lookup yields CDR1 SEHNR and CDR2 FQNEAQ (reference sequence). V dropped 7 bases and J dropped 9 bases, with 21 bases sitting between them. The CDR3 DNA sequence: TGTGCCAGCAACAAAAACCCCAATGGTGGGCGCTACACCTTC. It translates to CASNKNPNGGRYTF.

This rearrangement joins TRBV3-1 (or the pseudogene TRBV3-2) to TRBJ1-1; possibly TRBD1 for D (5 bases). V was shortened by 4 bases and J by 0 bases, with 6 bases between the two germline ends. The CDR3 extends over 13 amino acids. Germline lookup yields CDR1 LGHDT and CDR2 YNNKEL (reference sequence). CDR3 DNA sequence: TGTGCCAGCAGCCCGGACATGAACACTGAAGCTTTCTTT. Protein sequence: CASSPDMNTEAFF.